A selection of T cell receptor beta chains follows, all from one sample in a study of technical replicates of blood from four donors. Sequencing was performed with immunoSEQ multiplex PCR; in TCRdb, only in-frame clones are kept and a portion is missing. This table holds about 66,000 clones, less than 98% found once. The specimen sequenced was T cells isolated from PBMCs. The receptors here all came from a human donor in good health. CDR3s include the opening cysteine and the closing phenylalanine or tryptophan. D genes are given only for firm matches. Clone size is stated in some rows and not others, as once, few, many or a class when expanded.

clone_size: -; j_call: TRBJ2-1; v_call: TRBV6-5; cdr3_length: 13; d_call: -; cdr3_aa: CASSYSRLATQFF; cdr3_nt: TGTGCCAGCAGTTATTCCCGGCTCGCGACACAGTTCTTC
clone_size: -; j_call: TRBJ1-1; v_call: TRBV9; cdr3_length: 12; d_call: TRBD1; cdr3_aa: CASSQGSTEAFF; cdr3_nt: TGTGCCAGCTCACAGGGGAGCACTGAAGCTTTCTTT
clone_size: -; j_call: TRBJ2-7; v_call: TRBV14; cdr3_length: 13; d_call: TRBD1; cdr3_aa: CASSQGQGNEQYF; cdr3_nt: TGTGCCAGCAGCCAAGGACAGGGGAACGAGCAGTACTTC
clone_size: -; j_call: TRBJ1-2; v_call: TRBV4-1; cdr3_length: 13; d_call: TRBD1; cdr3_aa: CASSPGQGYGYTF; cdr3_nt: TGCGCCAGCAGCCCGGGACAGGGGTATGGCTACACCTTC
clone_size: -; j_call: TRBJ1-5; v_call: TRBV2; cdr3_length: 16; d_call: -; cdr3_aa: CASSADSLGGNQPQHF; cdr3_nt: TGTGCCAGCAGTGCTGACAGTTTAGGGGGCAATCAGCCCCAGCATTTT
clone_size: once; j_call: TRBJ2-3; v_call: TRBV19; cdr3_length: 15; d_call: -; cdr3_aa: CASSTIRLQGDTQYF; cdr3_nt: TGTGCCAGTAGTACTATCAGACTTCAGGGAGATACGCAGTATTTT
clone_size: -; j_call: TRBJ2-7; v_call: TRBV5-1; cdr3_length: 14; d_call: TRBD2; cdr3_aa: CASSFFPGGDEQYF; cdr3_nt: TGCGCCAGCAGCTTTTTCCCGGGAGGGGACGAGCAGTACTTC
clone_size: -; j_call: TRBJ1-2; v_call: TRBV30; cdr3_length: 13; d_call: -; cdr3_aa: CAWSLQPGRGYTF; cdr3_nt: TGTGCCTGGAGTTTGCAGCCCGGGAGGGGCTACACCTTC
clone_size: -; j_call: TRBJ1-5; v_call: TRBV6-1; cdr3_length: 14; d_call: -; cdr3_aa: CASRGGESGQPQHF; cdr3_nt: TGTGCCAGCCGGGGCGGGGAATCAGGACAGCCCCAGCATTTT
clone_size: -; j_call: TRBJ2-3; v_call: TRBV19; cdr3_length: 13; d_call: -; cdr3_aa: CASKGISTDTQYF; cdr3_nt: TGTGCCAGTAAGGGGATTAGCACAGATACGCAGTATTTT
clone_size: -; j_call: TRBJ1-4; v_call: TRBV2; cdr3_length: 14; d_call: TRBD1; cdr3_aa: CASKLRTGNEKLFF; cdr3_nt: TGTGCCAGCAAATTGAGGACAGGGAATGAAAAACTGTTTTTT
clone_size: -; j_call: TRBJ2-1; v_call: TRBV7-2; cdr3_length: 14; d_call: TRBD2; cdr3_aa: CASSFTRTSTEQFF; cdr3_nt: TGTGCCAGCAGCTTTACGCGGACTAGCACTGAGCAGTTCTTC
clone_size: -; j_call: TRBJ1-1; v_call: TRBV6-5; cdr3_length: 13; d_call: -; cdr3_aa: CASSYPGGDEAFF; cdr3_nt: TGTGCCAGCAGTTACCCGGGGGGCGATGAAGCTTTCTTT
clone_size: -; j_call: TRBJ1-2; v_call: TRBV5-1; cdr3_length: 14; d_call: -; cdr3_aa: CASSPTETNYGYTF; cdr3_nt: TGCGCCAGCAGCCCCACTGAGACTAACTATGGCTACACCTTC
clone_size: -; j_call: TRBJ1-1; v_call: TRBV27; cdr3_length: 12; d_call: -; cdr3_aa: CASGEGHTEAFF; cdr3_nt: TGTGCCAGCGGGGAGGGACACACTGAAGCTTTCTTT
clone_size: -; j_call: TRBJ2-5; v_call: TRBV6-5; cdr3_length: 14; d_call: TRBD2; cdr3_aa: CASSYSGGSETQYF; cdr3_nt: TGTGCCAGCAGTTACTCAGGCGGGAGTGAGACCCAGTACTTC
clone_size: once; j_call: TRBJ1-1; v_call: TRBV7-2; cdr3_length: 13; d_call: -; cdr3_aa: CASSIQPDTEAFF; cdr3_nt: TGTGCCAGCAGCATACAGCCGGACACTGAAGCTTTCTTT
clone_size: -; j_call: TRBJ2-7; v_call: TRBV6-6; cdr3_length: 16; d_call: -; cdr3_aa: CASSYSSGGAFNEQYF; cdr3_nt: TGTGCCAGCAGTTACTCGAGTGGGGGCGCATTTAACGAGCAGTACTTC
clone_size: -; j_call: TRBJ1-5; v_call: TRBV5-6; cdr3_length: 17; d_call: TRBD1; cdr3_aa: CASSLTRQGYSNQPQHF; cdr3_nt: TGTGCCAGCAGCTTAACCCGACAGGGATATAGCAATCAGCCCCAGCATTTT
clone_size: -; j_call: TRBJ2-7; v_call: TRBV27; cdr3_length: 14; d_call: TRBD1; cdr3_aa: CASSLARTGAEQYF; cdr3_nt: TGTGCCAGCAGTTTAGCCAGGACAGGAGCCGAGCAGTACTTC
clone_size: -; j_call: TRBJ2-5; v_call: TRBV4-3; cdr3_length: 16; d_call: -; cdr3_aa: CASSQDWADIQETQYF; cdr3_nt: TGCGCCAGCAGCCAAGATTGGGCAGACATCCAAGAGACCCAGTACTTC
clone_size: -; j_call: TRBJ1-1; v_call: TRBV28; cdr3_length: 16; d_call: -; cdr3_aa: CASSITTRGVNTEAFF; cdr3_nt: TGTGCCAGCAGCATCACTACCAGGGGAGTTAACACTGAAGCTTTCTTT
clone_size: -; j_call: TRBJ1-2; v_call: TRBV10-1; cdr3_length: 14; d_call: TRBD1; cdr3_aa: CASSTGGRIDGYTF; cdr3_nt: TGCGCCAGCAGTACAGGGGGAAGGATAGATGGCTACACCTTC
clone_size: -; j_call: TRBJ2-7; v_call: TRBV11-3; cdr3_length: 11; d_call: -; cdr3_aa: CASSFQYEQYF; cdr3_nt: TGTGCCAGCAGCTTTCAGTACGAGCAGTACTTC
clone_size: -; j_call: TRBJ2-1; v_call: TRBV29-1; cdr3_length: 14; d_call: TRBD1; cdr3_aa: CSVIGQGSYNEQFF; cdr3_nt: TGCAGCGTAATAGGACAGGGCTCCTACAATGAGCAGTTCTTC
clone_size: -; j_call: TRBJ1-1; v_call: TRBV19; cdr3_length: 12; d_call: -; cdr3_aa: CASSIGGAWAFF; cdr3_nt: TGTGCCAGTAGTATCGGTGGGGCCTGGGCTTTCTTT
clone_size: -; j_call: TRBJ1-1; v_call: TRBV30; cdr3_length: 15; d_call: -; cdr3_aa: CAWSLGFQVNTEAFF; cdr3_nt: TGTGCCTGGAGTCTTGGCTTTCAGGTGAACACTGAAGCTTTCTTT
clone_size: -; j_call: TRBJ1-2; v_call: TRBV28; cdr3_length: 15; d_call: -; cdr3_aa: CASTLTRSVSYGYTF; cdr3_nt: TGTGCCAGCACCCTGACCCGAAGCGTGAGCTATGGCTACACCTTC
clone_size: once; j_call: TRBJ2-7; v_call: TRBV4-1; cdr3_length: 15; d_call: TRBD2; cdr3_aa: CASSQGREGLGEQYF; cdr3_nt: TGCGCCAGCAGCCAAGGGCGGGAGGGCCTGGGGGAGCAGTACTTC
clone_size: -; j_call: TRBJ1-1; v_call: TRBV6-1; cdr3_length: 14; d_call: TRBD1; cdr3_aa: CASTWDRGNTEAFF; cdr3_nt: TGTGCCAGCACCTGGGACAGGGGGAACACTGAAGCTTTCTTT
clone_size: -; j_call: TRBJ1-1; v_call: TRBV7-2; cdr3_length: 16; d_call: TRBD1; cdr3_aa: CASSLLPQGVGPEAFF; cdr3_nt: TGTGCCAGCAGCTTACTACCCCAGGGGGTCGGCCCTGAAGCTTTCTTT
clone_size: -; j_call: TRBJ2-5; v_call: TRBV6-5; cdr3_length: 12; d_call: TRBD1; cdr3_aa: CASSVQGETQYF; cdr3_nt: TGTGCCAGCAGCGTACAGGGGGAGACCCAGTACTTC
clone_size: -; j_call: TRBJ2-7; v_call: TRBV28; cdr3_length: 14; d_call: TRBD2; cdr3_aa: CASSPSGRSYEQYF; cdr3_nt: TGTGCCAGCAGTCCCAGCGGGAGGTCCTACGAGCAGTACTTC
clone_size: -; j_call: TRBJ2-4; v_call: TRBV12-5; cdr3_length: 16; d_call: -; cdr3_aa: CASGLDQGLAKNIQYF; cdr3_nt: TGTGCTAGTGGTTTGGATCAGGGATTGGCCAAAAACATTCAGTACTTC
clone_size: -; j_call: TRBJ2-3; v_call: TRBV5-4; cdr3_length: 14; d_call: TRBD2; cdr3_aa: CASRTSGLTDTQYF; cdr3_nt: TGTGCCAGCAGGACTAGCGGGCTCACAGATACGCAGTATTTT
clone_size: -; j_call: TRBJ2-5; v_call: TRBV5-1; cdr3_length: 16; d_call: -; cdr3_aa: CASTLPRGMIEETQYF; cdr3_nt: TGCGCCAGCACTCTTCCACGGGGGATGATCGAAGAGACCCAGTACTTC
clone_size: -; j_call: TRBJ2-7; v_call: TRBV7-2; cdr3_length: 16; d_call: TRBD2; cdr3_aa: CASSPGTSGSSYEQYF; cdr3_nt: TGTGCCAGCAGCCCGGGGACTAGCGGAAGCTCCTACGAGCAGTACTTC
clone_size: once; j_call: TRBJ2-3; v_call: TRBV6-5; cdr3_length: 16; d_call: -; cdr3_aa: CASSSTRFPDTDTQYF; cdr3_nt: TGTGCCAGCAGTTCAACGCGTTTCCCTGACACAGATACGCAGTATTTT
clone_size: -; j_call: TRBJ2-3; v_call: TRBV6-1; cdr3_length: 13; d_call: -; cdr3_aa: CASMGQSTDTQYF; cdr3_nt: TGTGCCAGCATGGGGCAATCCACAGATACGCAGTATTTT
clone_size: -; j_call: TRBJ2-1; v_call: TRBV9; cdr3_length: 14; d_call: TRBD1; cdr3_aa: CASSVVQGANEQFF; cdr3_nt: TGTGCCAGCAGCGTAGTGCAGGGGGCGAATGAGCAGTTCTTC
clone_size: -; j_call: TRBJ2-3; v_call: TRBV4-1; cdr3_length: 16; d_call: -; cdr3_aa: CASSQDPPRATDTQYF; cdr3_nt: TGCGCCAGCAGCCAAGACCCCCCCAGGGCTACAGATACGCAGTATTTT
clone_size: -; j_call: TRBJ1-1; v_call: TRBV10-1; cdr3_length: 13; d_call: TRBD1; cdr3_aa: CASSVTGETEAFF; cdr3_nt: TGCGCCAGCAGTGTAACAGGGGAGACTGAAGCTTTCTTT
clone_size: -; j_call: TRBJ1-1; v_call: TRBV27; cdr3_length: 15; d_call: -; cdr3_aa: CASRVSGSRNTEAFF; cdr3_nt: TGTGCCAGCAGGGTTTCCGGGAGTAGGAACACTGAAGCTTTCTTT
clone_size: -; j_call: TRBJ2-3; v_call: TRBV6-6; cdr3_length: 14; d_call: -; cdr3_aa: CASSYYVRVDTQYF; cdr3_nt: TGTGCCAGCAGTTACTATGTCAGGGTCGATACGCAGTATTTT
clone_size: -; j_call: TRBJ2-1; v_call: TRBV30; cdr3_length: 15; d_call: -; cdr3_aa: CAWSVLVAANNEQFF; cdr3_nt: TGTGCCTGGAGTGTCCTAGTAGCGGCAAACAATGAGCAGTTCTTC
clone_size: -; j_call: TRBJ1-1; v_call: TRBV14; cdr3_length: 18; d_call: -; cdr3_aa: CASSQDTPHEESGTEAFF; cdr3_nt: TGTGCCAGCAGCCAAGATACCCCGCACGAAGAGTCGGGCACTGAAGCTTTCTTT
clone_size: -; j_call: TRBJ1-5; v_call: TRBV4-1; cdr3_length: 19; d_call: TRBD1; cdr3_aa: CASSQGHDGGQHSNQPQHF; cdr3_nt: TGCGCCAGCAGCCAAGGTCATGATGGGGGACAGCATAGCAATCAGCCCCAGCATTTT
clone_size: -; j_call: TRBJ2-2; v_call: TRBV9; cdr3_length: 18; d_call: TRBD1; cdr3_aa: CASSATGTGTWNTGELFF; cdr3_nt: TGTGCCAGCAGCGCTACCGGGACAGGTACTTGGAACACCGGGGAGCTGTTTTTT
clone_size: -; j_call: TRBJ2-3; v_call: TRBV7-6; cdr3_length: 15; d_call: TRBD2; cdr3_aa: CASSQLAISTDTQYF; cdr3_nt: TGTGCCAGCAGCCAACTAGCGATTAGCACAGATACGCAGTATTTT
clone_size: -; j_call: TRBJ1-1; v_call: TRBV2; cdr3_length: 12; d_call: -; cdr3_aa: CASSLRDTEAFF; cdr3_nt: TGTGCCAGCAGTCTCCGGGACACTGAAGCTTTCTTT
clone_size: -; j_call: TRBJ1-5; v_call: TRBV12-2; cdr3_length: 15; d_call: -; cdr3_aa: CASRLGRGFKQPQHF; cdr3_nt: TGTGCAAGTCGCTTAGGTAGGGGGTTTAAGCAGCCCCAGCATTTT
clone_size: -; j_call: TRBJ1-2; v_call: TRBV7-3; cdr3_length: 15; d_call: -; cdr3_aa: CASRLKGKGDYGYTF; cdr3_nt: TGTGCCAGCAGGTTGAAAGGGAAAGGGGACTATGGCTACACCTTC